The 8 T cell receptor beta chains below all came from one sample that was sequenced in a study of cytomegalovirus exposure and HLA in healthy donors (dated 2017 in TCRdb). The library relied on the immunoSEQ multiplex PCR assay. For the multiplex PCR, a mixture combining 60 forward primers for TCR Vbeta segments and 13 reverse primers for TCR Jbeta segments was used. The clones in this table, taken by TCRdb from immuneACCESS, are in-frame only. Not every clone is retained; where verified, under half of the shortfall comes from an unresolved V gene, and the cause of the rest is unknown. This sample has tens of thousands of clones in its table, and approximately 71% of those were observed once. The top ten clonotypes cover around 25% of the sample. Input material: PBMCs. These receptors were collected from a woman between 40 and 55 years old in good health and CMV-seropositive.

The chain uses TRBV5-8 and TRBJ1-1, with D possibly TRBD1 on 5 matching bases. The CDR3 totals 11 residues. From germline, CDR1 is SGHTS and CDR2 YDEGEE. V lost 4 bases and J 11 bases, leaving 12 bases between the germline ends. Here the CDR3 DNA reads TGTGCCAGCAGCCAGGGTCTTGTGGCTTTCTTT. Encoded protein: CASSQGLVAFF.

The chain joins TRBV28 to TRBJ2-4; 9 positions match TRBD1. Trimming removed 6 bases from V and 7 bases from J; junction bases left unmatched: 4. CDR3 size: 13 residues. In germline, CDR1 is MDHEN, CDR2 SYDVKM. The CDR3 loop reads CASRPGQGNIQYF. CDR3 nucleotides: TGTGCCAGCAGACCGGGACAGGGCAACATTCAGTACTTC. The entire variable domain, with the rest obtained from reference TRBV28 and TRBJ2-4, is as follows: DVKVTQSSRYLVKRTGEKVFLECVQDMDHENMFWYRQDPGLGLRLIYFSYDVKMKEKGDIPEGYSVSREKKERFSLILESASTNQTSMYLCASRPGQGNIQYFGAGTRLSVL.

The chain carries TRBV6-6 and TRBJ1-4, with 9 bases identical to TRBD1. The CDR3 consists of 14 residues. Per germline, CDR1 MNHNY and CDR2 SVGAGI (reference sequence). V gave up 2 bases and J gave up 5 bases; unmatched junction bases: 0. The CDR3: CASSYGQGNEKLFF. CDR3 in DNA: TGTGCCAGCAGTTACGGACAGGGGAATGAAAAACTGTTTTTT.

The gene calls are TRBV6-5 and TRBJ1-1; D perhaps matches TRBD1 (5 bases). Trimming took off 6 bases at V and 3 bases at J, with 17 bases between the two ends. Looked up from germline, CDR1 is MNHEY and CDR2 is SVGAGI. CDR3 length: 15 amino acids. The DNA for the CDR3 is TGTGCCAGCAGATTAGATTCAGGGTGGGACACTGAAGCTTTCTTT. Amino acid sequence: CASRLDSGWDTEAFF.

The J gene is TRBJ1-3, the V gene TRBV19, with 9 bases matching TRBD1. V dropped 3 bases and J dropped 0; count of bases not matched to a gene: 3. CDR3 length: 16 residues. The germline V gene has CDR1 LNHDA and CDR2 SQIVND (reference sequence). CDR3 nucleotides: TGTGCCAGTAGTATGGGACAGGGTCTCTCTGGAAACACCATATATTTT. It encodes CASSMGQGLSGNTIYF.

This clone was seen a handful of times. This CDR3 is CASRYAGGGTEAFF. CDR3 bases: TGTGCCAGCAGATACGCCGGCGGGGGCACTGAAGCTTTCTTT. The chain joins TRBV6-5 to TRBJ1-1, with D possibly being TRBD1 (5 bases). Germline loops: CDR1 MNHEY, CDR2 SVGAGI. The length of the CDR3 is 14 residues. Trimming removed 6 bases at V and 4 bases at J, with 15 bases between.

CDR3 sequence (DNA): TGTGCCAGCAGCCCACCGGGGGGGTCTGCCCTCCACTTT. Its protein product is CASSPPGGSALHF. The chain carries TRBV9 and TRBJ1-6; D might be TRBD1 (5 bases). With 4 bases removed from V and 14 bases from J, the gap between germline ends came to 16 bases. The CDR3 contains 13 residues. Per germline, CDR1 SGDLS and CDR2 YYNGEE. Filled out from reference TRBV9 and TRBJ1-6, the complete variable domain reads DSGVTQTPKHLITATGQRVTLRCSPRSGDLSVYWYQQSLDQGLQFLIQYYNGEERAKGNILERFSAQQFPDLHSELNLSSLELGDSALYFCASSPPGGSALHFGNGTRLTVT.

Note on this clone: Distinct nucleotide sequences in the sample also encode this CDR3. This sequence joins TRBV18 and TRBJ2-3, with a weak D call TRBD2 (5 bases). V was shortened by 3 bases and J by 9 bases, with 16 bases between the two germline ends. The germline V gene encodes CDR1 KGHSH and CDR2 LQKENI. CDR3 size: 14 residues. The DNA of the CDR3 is TGTGCCAGCTCACCCTCCCCCAACGGGGTGACGCAGTATTTT. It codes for CASSPSPNGVTQYF. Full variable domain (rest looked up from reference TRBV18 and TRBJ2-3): NAGVMQNPRHLVRRRGQEARLRCSPMKGHSHVYWYRQLPEEGLKFMVYLQKENIIDESGMPKERFSAEFPKEGPSILRIQQVVRGDSAAYFCASSPSPNGVTQYFGPGTRLTVL.